The entry below gives a single T cell receptor (beta chain) sequence along with its context. Antigen specificity is unknown. Construction of TCR beta libraries was performed using quantitative 5'-RACE with molecular barcodes. TCRdb processed the 5' RACE reads anew with MiXCR; each CDR3 protein has one entry. This table holds some 140,000 distinct CDR3 sequences, roughly 6.6% found once. The data are from a study of CD8 T cells in ankylosing spondylitis. Overall study results and limits: Blood from ankylosing spondylitis patients appeared to carry a characteristic eight-variant TCR beta motif. Matched ankylosing spondylitis synovial fluid reportedly contained a significantly enriched population of disease-linked clones. Past studies reported some motif variants in reactive arthritis synovial fluid and blood.

V lost 5 bases, J lost 3 bases, and 12 bases lay in between. CDR1 SNHLY and CDR2 FYNNEI come from the germline V gene. The CDR3 sequence is 14 residues long. The chain links TRBV2 to TRBJ2-3, with D perhaps TRBD1 or TRBD2 (7 bases each). The sequence derives from a female donor with ankylosing spondylitis or in good health (not recorded which). Sequenced input: blood, either unsorted or a sorted T cell fraction (not recorded which). CDR3 in amino acids: CASSPQGGTDTQYF. The CDR3 nucleotides are TGTGCCAGCAGTCCCCAGGGGGGGACAGATACGCAGTATTTT.